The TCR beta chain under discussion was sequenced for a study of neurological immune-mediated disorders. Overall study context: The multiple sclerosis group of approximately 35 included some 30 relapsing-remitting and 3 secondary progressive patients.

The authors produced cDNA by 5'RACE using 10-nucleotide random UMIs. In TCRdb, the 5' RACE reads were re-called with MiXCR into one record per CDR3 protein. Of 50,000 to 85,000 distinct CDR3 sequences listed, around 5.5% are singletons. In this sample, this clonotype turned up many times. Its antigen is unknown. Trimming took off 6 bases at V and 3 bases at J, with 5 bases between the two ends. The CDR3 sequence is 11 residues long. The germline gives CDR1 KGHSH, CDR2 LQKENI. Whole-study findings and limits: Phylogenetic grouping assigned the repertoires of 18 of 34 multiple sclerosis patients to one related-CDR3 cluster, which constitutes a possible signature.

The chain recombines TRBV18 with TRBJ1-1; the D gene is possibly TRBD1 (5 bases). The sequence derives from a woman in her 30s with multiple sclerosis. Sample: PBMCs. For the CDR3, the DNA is TGTGCCAGCTCGGGGGACACTGAAGCTTTCTTT. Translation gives CASSGDTEAFF.